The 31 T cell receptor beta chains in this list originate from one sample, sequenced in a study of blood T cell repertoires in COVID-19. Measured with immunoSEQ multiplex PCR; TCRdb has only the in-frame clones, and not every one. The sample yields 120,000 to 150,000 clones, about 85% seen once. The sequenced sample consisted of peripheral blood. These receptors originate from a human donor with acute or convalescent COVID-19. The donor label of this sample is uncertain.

As DNA, the CDR3 is TGTGCCAGCACCCACAAGGCGGTAGCGGGTGGGATCGGGGAGCTGTTTTTT. Amino acid sequence: CASTHKAVAGGIGELFF. This chain links TRBV2 with TRBJ2-2; 7 nucleotides agree with TRBD2. Germline V gene sequence: CDR1 SNHLY, CDR2 FYNNEI. This CDR3 spans 17 amino acids. The V segment lost 7 bases and the J segment 7 bases; nucleotides outside the gene matches: 18.

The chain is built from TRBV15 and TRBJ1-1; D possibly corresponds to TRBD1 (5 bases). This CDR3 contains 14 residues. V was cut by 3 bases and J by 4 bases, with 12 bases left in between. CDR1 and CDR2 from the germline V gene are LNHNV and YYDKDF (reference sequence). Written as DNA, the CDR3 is TGTGCCACCAGCAGGGGGGGGACTAGCACTGAAGCTTTCTTT. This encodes CATSRGGTSTEAFF.

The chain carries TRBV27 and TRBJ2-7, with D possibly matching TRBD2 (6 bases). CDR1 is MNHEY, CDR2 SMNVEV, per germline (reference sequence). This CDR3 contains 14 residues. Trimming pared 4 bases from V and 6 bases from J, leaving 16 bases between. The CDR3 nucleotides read TGTGCCAGCAGTTCTCTATCCGGGACTCCCGAGCAGTACGTC. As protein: CASSSLSGTPEQYV.

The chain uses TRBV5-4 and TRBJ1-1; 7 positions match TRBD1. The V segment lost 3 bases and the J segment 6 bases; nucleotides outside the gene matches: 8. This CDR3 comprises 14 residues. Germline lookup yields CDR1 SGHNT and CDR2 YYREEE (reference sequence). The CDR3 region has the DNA TGTGCCAGCAGCTCAGGGGGAGGTCGCGCTGAAGCTTTCTTT. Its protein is CASSSGGGRAEAFF. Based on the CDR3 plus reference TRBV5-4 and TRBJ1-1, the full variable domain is ETGVTQSPTHLIKTRGQQVTLRCSSQSGHNTVSWYQQALGQGPQFIFQYYREEENGRGNFPPRFSGLQFPNYSSELNVNALELDDSALYLCASSSGGGRAEAFFGQGTRLTVV.

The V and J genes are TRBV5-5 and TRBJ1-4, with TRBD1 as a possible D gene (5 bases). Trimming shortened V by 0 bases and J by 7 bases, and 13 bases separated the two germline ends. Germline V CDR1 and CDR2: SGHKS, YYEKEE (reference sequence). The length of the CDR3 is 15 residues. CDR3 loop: CASSLDQGMGEKLFF. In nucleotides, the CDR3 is TGTGCCAGCAGCTTGGATCAGGGTATGGGTGAAAAACTGTTTTTT.

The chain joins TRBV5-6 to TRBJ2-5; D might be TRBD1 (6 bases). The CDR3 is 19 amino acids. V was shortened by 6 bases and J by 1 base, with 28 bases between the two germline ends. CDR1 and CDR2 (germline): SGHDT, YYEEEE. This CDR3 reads CASTDGRGWGTSGQETQYF. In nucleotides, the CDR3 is TGTGCCAGCACCGACGGCCGGGGCTGGGGGACAAGTGGCCAAGAGACCCAGTACTTC.

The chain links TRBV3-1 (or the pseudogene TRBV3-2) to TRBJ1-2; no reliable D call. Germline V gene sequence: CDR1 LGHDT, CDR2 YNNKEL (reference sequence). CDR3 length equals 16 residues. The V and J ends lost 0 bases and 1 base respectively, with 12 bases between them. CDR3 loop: CASSQDSQAGNYGYTF. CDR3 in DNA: TGTGCCAGCAGCCAAGATTCCCAGGCGGGTAACTATGGCTACACCTTC.

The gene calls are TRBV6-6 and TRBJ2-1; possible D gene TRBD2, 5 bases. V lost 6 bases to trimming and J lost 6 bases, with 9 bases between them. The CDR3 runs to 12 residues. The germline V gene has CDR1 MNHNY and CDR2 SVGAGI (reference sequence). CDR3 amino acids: CASSPGVNEQFF. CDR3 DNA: TGTGCCAGCAGCCCCGGGGTCAATGAGCAGTTCTTC.

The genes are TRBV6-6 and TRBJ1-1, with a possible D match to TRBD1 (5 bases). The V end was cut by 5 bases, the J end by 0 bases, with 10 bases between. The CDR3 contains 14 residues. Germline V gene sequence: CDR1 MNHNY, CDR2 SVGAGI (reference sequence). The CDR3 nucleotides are TGTGCCAGCAGTGGACCGACAGTGAACACTGAAGCTTTCTTT. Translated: CASSGPTVNTEAFF.

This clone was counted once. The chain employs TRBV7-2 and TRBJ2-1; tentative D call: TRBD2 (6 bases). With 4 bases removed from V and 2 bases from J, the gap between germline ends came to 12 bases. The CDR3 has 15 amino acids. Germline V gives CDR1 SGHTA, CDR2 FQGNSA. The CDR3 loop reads CASSSGTSPYNEQFF. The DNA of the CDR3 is TGTGCCAGCAGCTCCGGGACTTCTCCCTACAATGAGCAGTTCTTC.

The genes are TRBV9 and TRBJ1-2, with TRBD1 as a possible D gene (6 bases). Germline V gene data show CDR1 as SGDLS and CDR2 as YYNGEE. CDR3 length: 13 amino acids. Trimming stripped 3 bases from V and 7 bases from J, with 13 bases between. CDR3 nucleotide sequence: TGTGCCAGCAGCGCTACAGGGAATGGTGGCTACACCTTC. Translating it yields CASSATGNGGYTF.

CDR3 DNA sequence: TGTGCCAGCAGTGATAACTATAGCAATCAGCCCCAGCATTTT. It translates to CASSDNYSNQPQHF. V usage is TRBV2 and J usage is TRBJ1-5; D is unclear. The germline V and J ends were trimmed by 3 bases and 0 bases, with 6 bases remaining between them. Germline V gives CDR1 SNHLY, CDR2 FYNNEI. This CDR3 is built from 14 residues.

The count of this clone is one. CDR3 nucleotides: TGTGCCAGCACCGACAGGGACGAGCAGTACTTC. It codes for CASTDRDEQYF. V and J are TRBV27 and TRBJ2-7, with 7 bases fitting TRBD1. Germline V CDR1 and CDR2: MNHEY, SMNVEV (reference sequence). The CDR3 covers 11 residues. J gave up 5 bases and V 7 bases, and 2 bases lay outside the gene matches.

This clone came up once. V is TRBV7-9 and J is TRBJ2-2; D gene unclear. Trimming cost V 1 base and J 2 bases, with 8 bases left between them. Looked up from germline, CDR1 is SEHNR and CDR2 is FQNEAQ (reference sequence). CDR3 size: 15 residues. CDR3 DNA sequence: TGTGCCAGCAGCTTAGTCGTAGAAAACACCGGGGAGCTGTTTTTT. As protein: CASSLVVENTGELFF.

The CDR3 sequence: CASSPGTVSNQPQHF. The CDR3 region has the DNA TGCGCCAGCAGCCCCGGGACAGTCAGCAATCAGCCCCAGCATTTT. The rearrangement links TRBV4-3 to TRBJ1-5, with 7 bases identical to TRBD1. This CDR3 has 15 amino acids. CDR1 and CDR2 from the germline V gene are LGHNA and YSLEER. Trimming removed 4 bases from V and 1 base from J; junction bases left unmatched: 4.

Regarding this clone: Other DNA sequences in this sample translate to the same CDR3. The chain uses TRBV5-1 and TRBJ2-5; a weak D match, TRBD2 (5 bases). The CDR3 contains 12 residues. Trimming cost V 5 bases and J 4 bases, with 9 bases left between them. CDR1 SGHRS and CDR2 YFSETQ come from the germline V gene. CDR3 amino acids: CASSLAGETQYF. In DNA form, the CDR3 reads TGCGCCAGCAGTCTCGCGGGAGAGACCCAGTACTTC.

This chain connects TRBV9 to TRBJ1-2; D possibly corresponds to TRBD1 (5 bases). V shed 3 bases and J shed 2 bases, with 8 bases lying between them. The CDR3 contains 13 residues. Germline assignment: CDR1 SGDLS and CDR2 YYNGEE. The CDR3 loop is CASSAGVNYGYTF. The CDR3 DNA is TGTGCCAGCAGCGCGGGGGTGAACTATGGCTACACCTTC.

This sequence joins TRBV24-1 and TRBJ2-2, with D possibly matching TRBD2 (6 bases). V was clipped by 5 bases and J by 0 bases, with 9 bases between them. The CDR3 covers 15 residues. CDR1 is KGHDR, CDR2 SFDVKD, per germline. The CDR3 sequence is CATSVAGTNTGELFF. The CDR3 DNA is TGTGCCACCAGTGTCGCGGGAACGAACACCGGGGAGCTGTTTTTT.

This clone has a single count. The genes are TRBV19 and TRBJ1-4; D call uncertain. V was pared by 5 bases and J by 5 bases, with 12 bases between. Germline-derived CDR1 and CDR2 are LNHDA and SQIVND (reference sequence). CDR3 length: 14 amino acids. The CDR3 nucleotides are TGTGCCAGTAGTGGGCAGGTAGAGAATGAAAAACTGTTTTTT. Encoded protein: CASSGQVENEKLFF. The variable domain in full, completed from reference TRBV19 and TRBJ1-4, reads DGGITQSPKYLFRKEGQNVTLSCEQNLNHDAMYWYRQDPGQGLRLIYYSQIVNDFQKGDIAEGYSVSREKKESFPLTVTSAQKNPTAFYLCASSGQVENEKLFFGSGTQLSVL.

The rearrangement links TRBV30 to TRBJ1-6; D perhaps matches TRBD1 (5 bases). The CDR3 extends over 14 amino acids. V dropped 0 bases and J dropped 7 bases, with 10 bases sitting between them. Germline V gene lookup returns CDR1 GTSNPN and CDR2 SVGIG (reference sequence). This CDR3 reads CAWSVGQGNSPLHF. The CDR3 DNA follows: TGTGCCTGGAGTGTTGGGCAGGGCAATTCACCCCTCCACTTT.

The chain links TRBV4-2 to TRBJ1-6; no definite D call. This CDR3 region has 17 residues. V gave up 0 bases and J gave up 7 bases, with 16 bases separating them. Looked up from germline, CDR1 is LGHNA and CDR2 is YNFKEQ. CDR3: CASSQDRGGGGNSPLHF. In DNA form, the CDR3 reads TGTGCCAGCAGCCAAGATCGGGGAGGAGGAGGGAATTCACCCCTCCACTTT.

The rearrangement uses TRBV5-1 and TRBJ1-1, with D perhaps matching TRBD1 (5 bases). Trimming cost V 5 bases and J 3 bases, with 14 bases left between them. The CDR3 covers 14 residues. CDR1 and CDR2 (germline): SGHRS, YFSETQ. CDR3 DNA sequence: TGCGCCAGCAGGCCCCAGGGTTTTGACACTGAAGCTTTCTTT. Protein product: CASRPQGFDTEAFF.

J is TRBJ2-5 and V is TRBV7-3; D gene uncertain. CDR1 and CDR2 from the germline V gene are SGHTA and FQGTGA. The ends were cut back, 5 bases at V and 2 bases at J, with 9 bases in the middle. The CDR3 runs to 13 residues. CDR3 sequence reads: CASSGGFQETQYF. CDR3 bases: TGTGCCAGCAGCGGCGGATTTCAAGAGACCCAGTACTTC.

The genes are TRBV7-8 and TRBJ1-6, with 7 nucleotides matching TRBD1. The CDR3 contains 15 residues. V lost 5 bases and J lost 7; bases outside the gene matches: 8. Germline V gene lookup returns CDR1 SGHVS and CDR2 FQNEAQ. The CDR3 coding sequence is TGTGCCAGCAGCCTCGACAGGGCCTCAAATTCACCCCTCCACTTT. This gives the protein CASSLDRASNSPLHF.

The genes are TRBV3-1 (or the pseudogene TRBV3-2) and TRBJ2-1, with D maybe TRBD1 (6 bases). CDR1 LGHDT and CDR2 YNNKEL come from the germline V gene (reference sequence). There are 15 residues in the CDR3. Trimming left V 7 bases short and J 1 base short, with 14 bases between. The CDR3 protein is CASTQGRSSYNEQFF. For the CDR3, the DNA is TGTGCCAGCACCCAGGGGCGCTCTTCCTACAATGAGCAGTTCTTC.

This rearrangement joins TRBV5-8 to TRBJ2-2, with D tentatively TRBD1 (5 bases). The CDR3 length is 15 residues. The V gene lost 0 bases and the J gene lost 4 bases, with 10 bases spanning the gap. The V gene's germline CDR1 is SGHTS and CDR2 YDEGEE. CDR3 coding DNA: TGTGCCAGCAGCTTGGGACTCCAGGGCACCGGGGAGCTGTTTTTT. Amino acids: CASSLGLQGTGELFF.

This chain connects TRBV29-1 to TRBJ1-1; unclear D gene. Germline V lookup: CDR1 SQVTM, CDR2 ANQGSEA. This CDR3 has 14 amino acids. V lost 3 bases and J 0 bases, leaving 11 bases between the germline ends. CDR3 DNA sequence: TGCAGCGTTGAGCCAAGACTAATGAACACTGAAGCTTTCTTT. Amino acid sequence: CSVEPRLMNTEAFF.

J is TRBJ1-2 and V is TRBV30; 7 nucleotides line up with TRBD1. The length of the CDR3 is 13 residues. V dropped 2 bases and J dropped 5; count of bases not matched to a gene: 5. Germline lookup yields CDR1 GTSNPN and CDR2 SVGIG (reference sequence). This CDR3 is CAWSSQGDYGYTF. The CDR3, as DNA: TGTGCCTGGAGTTCGCAGGGGGATTATGGCTACACCTTC.

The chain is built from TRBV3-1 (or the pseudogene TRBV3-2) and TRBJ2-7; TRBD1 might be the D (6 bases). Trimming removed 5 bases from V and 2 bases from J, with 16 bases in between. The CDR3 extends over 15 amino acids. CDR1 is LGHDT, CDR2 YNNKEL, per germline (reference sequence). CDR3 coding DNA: TGTGCCAGCAGCTTACGACAGGCGCAAACCTACGAGCAGTACGTC. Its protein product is CASSLRQAQTYEQYV.

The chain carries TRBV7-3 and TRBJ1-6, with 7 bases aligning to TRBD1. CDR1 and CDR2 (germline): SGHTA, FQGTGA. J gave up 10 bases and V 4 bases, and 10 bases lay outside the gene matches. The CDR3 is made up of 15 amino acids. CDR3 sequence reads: CASSSGDRVRSPLHF. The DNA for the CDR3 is TGTGCCAGCAGCTCCGGTGACAGGGTTCGATCACCCCTCCACTTT.

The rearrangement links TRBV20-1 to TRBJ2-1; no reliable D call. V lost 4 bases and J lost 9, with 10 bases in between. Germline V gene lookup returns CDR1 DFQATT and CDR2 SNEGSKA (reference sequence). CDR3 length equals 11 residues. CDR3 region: CSATIVGEQFF. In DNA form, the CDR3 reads TGCAGTGCTACTATAGTCGGTGAGCAGTTCTTC.